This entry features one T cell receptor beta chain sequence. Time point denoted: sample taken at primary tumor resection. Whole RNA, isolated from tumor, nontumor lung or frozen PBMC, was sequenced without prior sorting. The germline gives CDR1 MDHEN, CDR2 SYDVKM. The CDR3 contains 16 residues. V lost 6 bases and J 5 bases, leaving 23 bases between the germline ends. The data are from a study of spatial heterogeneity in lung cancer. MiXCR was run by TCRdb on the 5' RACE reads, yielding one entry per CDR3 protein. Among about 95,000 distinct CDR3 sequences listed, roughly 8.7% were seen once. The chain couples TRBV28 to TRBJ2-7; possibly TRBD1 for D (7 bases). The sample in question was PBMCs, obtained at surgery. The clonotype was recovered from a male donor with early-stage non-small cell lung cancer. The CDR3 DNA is TGTGCCAGCAGACCCGCTAGCGTTCAGGGGGTTGACGAGCAGTACTTC. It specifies CASRPASVQGVDEQYF.